This T cell receptor beta chain was obtained from a study of OX40 agonist ivuxolimab in advanced cancers. Study as a whole: An agonistic human IgG2 monoclonal antibody against OX40 (CD134) was given.

The table came from immunoSEQ multiplex PCR; TCRdb's copy has only in-frame clones and leaves some out. Of about 83,000 clones listed, around 85% are singletons. CDR1 is GTSNPN and CDR2 is SVGIG in the germline V gene (reference sequence). Trimming shortened V by 2 bases and J by 3 bases, and 17 bases separated the two germline ends. The CDR3 covers 16 residues. The chain recombines TRBV30 with TRBJ1-5; tentative D call: TRBD1 (6 bases). Here the sequenced sample was CD4+ or CD8+ T cells sorted from blood, taken in a trial of the OX40 agonist ivuxolimab. The clonotype originates from an adult with an advanced solid tumor such as melanoma, head and neck, liver or kidney cancer. CDR3 coding DNA: TGTGCCTGGAGTCGGGCTGGGGGCCATCTCAATCAGCCCCAGCATTTT. Protein sequence: CAWSRAGGHLNQPQHF.